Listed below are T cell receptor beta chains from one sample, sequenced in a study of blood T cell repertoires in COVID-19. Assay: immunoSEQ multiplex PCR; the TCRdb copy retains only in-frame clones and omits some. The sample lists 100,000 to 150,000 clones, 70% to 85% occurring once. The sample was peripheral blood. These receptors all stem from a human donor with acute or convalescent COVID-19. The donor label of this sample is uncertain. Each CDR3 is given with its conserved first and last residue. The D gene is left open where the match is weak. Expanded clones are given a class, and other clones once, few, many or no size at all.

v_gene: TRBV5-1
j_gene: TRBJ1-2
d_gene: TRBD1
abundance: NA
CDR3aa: CASSHGQGRRDYGYTF
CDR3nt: TGCGCCAGCAGCCACGGACAGGGGAGAAGAGACTATGGCTACACCTTC

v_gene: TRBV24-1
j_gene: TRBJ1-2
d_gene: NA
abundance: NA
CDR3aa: CATSGAEYGYTF
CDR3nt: TGTGCCACCTCAGGGGCAGAGTACGGCTACACCTTC

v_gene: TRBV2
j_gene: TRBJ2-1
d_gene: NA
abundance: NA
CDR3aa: CASTQTSWGEQFF
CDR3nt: TGTGCCAGCACTCAAACTAGTTGGGGTGAGCAGTTCTTC

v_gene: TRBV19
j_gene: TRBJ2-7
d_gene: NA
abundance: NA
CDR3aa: CASSKRPASSYEQYF
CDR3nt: TGTGCCAGTAGCAAACGGCCAGCGAGCTCCTACGAGCAGTACTTC

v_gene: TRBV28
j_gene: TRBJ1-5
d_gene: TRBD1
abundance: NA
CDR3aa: CASSPKGQISNQPQHF
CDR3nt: TGTGCCAGCAGTCCTAAGGGACAGATTAGCAATCAGCCCCAGCATTTT

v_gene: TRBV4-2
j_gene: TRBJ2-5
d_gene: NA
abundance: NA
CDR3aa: CASSSGLTLTQETQYF
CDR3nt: TGTGCCAGCAGTTCAGGCCTCACCCTGACCCAAGAGACCCAGTACTTC

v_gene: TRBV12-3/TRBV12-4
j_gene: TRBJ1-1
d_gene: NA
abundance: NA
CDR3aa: CASSLTGNTEAFF
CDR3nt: TGTGCCAGCAGTTTGACAGGGAACACTGAAGCTTTCTTT

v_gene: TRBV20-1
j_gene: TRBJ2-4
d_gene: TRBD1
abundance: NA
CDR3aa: CSASAGGGYIQYF
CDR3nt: TGCAGTGCTAGTGCAGGGGGCGGGTACATTCAGTACTTC

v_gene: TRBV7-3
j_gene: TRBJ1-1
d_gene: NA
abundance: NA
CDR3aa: CASSSGGRTEAFF
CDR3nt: TGTGCCAGCAGCTCGGGGGGGAGGACTGAAGCTTTCTTT

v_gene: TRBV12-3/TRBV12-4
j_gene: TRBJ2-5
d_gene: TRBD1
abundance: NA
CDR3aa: CASSRGQGETQYF
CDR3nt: TGTGCCAGCAGCAGGGGACAGGGGGAGACCCAGTACTTC

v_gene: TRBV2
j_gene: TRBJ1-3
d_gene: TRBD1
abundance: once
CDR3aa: CASSEQTGGGNTIYF
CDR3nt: TGTGCCAGCAGTGAGCAGACAGGGGGCGGAAACACCATATATTTT

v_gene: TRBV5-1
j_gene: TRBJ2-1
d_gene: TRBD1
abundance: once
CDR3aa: CASSWGTGGLNEQFF
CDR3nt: TGCGCCAGCAGCTGGGGGACAGGAGGGTTGAATGAGCAGTTCTTC

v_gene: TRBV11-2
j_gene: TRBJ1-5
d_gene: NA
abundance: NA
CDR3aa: CASSSGAGQPQHF
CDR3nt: TGTGCCAGCAGCTCAGGGGCGGGCCAGCCCCAGCATTTT

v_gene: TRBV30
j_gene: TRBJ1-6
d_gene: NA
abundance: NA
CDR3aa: CAWSAGQNHNSPLHF
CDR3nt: TGTGCCTGGAGTGCCGGACAGAACCATAATTCACCCCTCCACTTT

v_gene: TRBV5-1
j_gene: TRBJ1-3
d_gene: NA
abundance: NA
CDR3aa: CASSLTWASGNTIYF
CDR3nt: TGCGCCAGCAGCTTGACTTGGGCGTCTGGAAACACCATATATTTT

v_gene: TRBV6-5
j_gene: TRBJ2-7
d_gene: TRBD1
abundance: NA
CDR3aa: CASHRDRAYGQYF
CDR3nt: TGTGCCAGCCACCGGGACAGGGCGTACGGGCAGTACTTC

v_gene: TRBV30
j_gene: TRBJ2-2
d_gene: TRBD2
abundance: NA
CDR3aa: CAWSVSGGVTGELFF
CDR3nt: TGTGCCTGGAGTGTCAGCGGGGGGGTCACCGGGGAGCTGTTTTTT

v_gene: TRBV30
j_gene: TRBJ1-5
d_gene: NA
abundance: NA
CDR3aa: CAWSDGSSNQPQHF
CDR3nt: TGTGCCTGGAGTGATGGTAGTAGCAATCAGCCCCAGCATTTT

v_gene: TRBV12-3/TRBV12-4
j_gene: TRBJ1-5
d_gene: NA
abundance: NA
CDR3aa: CASSPRNQPQHF
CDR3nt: TGTGCCAGCAGCCCCCGGAATCAGCCCCAGCATTTT

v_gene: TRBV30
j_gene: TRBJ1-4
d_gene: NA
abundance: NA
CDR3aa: CAWRREGGAANEKLFF
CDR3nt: TGTGCCTGGAGACGGGAGGGGGGGGCGGCTAATGAAAAACTGTTTTTT

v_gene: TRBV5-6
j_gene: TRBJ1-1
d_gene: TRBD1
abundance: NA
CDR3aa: CASTRRRGRNTEAFF
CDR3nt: TGTGCCAGCACCCGCCGGAGGGGGCGGAACACTGAAGCTTTCTTT

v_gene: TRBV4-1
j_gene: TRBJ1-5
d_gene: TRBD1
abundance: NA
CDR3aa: CASSQEPGQRINQPQHF
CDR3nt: TGCGCCAGCAGCCAAGAGCCGGGACAGCGGATCAATCAGCCCCAGCATTTT

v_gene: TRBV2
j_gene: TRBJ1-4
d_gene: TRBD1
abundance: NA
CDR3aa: CASTGQGGYGPNEKLFF
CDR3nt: TGTGCCAGTACTGGACAGGGGGGCTATGGACCTAATGAAAAACTGTTTTTT

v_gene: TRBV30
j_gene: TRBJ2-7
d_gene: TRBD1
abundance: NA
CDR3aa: CAWRTGEGSEQYF
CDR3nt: TGTGCCTGGCGGACAGGGGAGGGTAGCGAGCAGTACTTC

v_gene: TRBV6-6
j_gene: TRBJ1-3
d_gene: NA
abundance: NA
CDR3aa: CASSYLAGVGNTIYF
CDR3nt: TGTGCCAGCAGTTATCTGGCAGGGGTGGGAAACACCATATATTTT

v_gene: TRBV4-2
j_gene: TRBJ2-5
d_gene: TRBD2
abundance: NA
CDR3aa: CASSQGPSGSAGGQETQYF
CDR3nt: TGTGCCAGCAGCCAAGGCCCTAGTGGCTCAGCGGGGGGTCAAGAGACCCAGTACTTC

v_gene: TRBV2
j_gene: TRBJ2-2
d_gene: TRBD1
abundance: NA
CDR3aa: CASGGQGWTGELFF
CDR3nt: TGTGCCAGCGGGGGACAGGGTTGGACCGGGGAGCTGTTTTTT

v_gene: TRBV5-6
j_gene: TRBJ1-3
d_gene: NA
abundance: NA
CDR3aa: CASSLRTSGNTIYF
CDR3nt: TGTGCCAGCAGCTTGCGGACATCTGGAAACACCATATATTTT

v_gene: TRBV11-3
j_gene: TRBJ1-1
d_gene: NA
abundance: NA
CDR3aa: CASSFQGGTEAFF
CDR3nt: TGTGCCAGCAGCTTCCAGGGAGGGACTGAAGCTTTCTTT

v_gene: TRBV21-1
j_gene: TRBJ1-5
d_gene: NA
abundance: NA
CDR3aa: CASSQDFTGGFWPQHF
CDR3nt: TGTGCCAGCAGCCAGGATTTTACAGGGGGTTTTTGGCCCCAGCATTTT

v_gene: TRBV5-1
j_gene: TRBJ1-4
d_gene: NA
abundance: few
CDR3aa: CASSPQISQGSNEKLFF
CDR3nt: TGCGCCAGCAGCCCACAGATTTCACAGGGATCTAATGAAAAACTGTTTTTT

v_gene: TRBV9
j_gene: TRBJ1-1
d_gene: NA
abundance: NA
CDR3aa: CASSVVAGNTEAFF
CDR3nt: TGTGCCAGCAGCGTAGTTGCAGGTAACACTGAAGCTTTCTTT

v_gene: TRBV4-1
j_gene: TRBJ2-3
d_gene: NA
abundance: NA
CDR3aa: CASSQISPSDTQYF
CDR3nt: TGCGCCAGCAGCCAGATTAGCCCATCAGATACGCAGTATTTT

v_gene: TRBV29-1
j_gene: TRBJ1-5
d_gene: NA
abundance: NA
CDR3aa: CSVGEGRQPQHF
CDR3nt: TGCAGCGTTGGGGAGGGGAGGCAGCCCCAGCATTTT

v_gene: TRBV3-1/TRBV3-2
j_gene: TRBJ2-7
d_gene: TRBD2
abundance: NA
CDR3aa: CASSQAPLAGVSYEQYF
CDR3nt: TGTGCCAGCAGCCAAGCCCCTCTAGCGGGGGTCTCCTACGAGCAGTACTTC

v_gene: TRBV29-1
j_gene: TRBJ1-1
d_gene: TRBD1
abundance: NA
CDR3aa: CSVRRQGTEAFF
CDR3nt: TGCAGCGTACGTCGACAGGGCACTGAAGCTTTCTTT

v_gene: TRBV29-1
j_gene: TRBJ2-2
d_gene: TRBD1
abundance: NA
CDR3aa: CSAYSGTGDTGELFF
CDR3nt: TGCAGCGCCTATTCCGGGACAGGGGACACCGGGGAGCTGTTTTTT

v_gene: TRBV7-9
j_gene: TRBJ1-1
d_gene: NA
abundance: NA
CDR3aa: CASSLDRRQRNTEAFF
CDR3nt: TGTGCCAGCAGCTTAGATCGTAGACAACGGAACACTGAAGCTTTCTTT

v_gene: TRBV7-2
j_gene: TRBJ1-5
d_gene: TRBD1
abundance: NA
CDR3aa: CASSLSGQGGNQPQHF
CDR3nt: TGTGCCAGCAGTCTTTCCGGACAGGGCGGCAATCAGCCCCAGCATTTT

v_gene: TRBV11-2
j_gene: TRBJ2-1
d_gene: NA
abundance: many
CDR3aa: CASSSTQGIRWEQFF
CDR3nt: TGTGCCAGCAGTTCCACGCAGGGAATTCGATGGGAGCAGTTCTTC

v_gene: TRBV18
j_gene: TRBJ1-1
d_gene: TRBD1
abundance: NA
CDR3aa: CASSPRPGTGEAFF
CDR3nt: TGTGCCAGCTCACCTCGCCCCGGGACAGGGGAAGCTTTCTTT

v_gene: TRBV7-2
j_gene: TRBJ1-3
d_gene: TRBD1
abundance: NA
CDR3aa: CASSSDTGGAAGNTIYF
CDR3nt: TGTGCCAGCAGCTCCGATACAGGGGGCGCGGCTGGAAACACCATATATTTT

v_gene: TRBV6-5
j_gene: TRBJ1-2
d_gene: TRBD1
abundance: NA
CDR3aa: CASSKGDSGYGYTF
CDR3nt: TGTGCCAGCAGCAAGGGGGACAGTGGCTATGGCTACACCTTC

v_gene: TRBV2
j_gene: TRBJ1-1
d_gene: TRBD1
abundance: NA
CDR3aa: CASGRQGGYEAFF
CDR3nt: TGTGCCAGCGGACGACAGGGGGGCTATGAAGCTTTCTTT

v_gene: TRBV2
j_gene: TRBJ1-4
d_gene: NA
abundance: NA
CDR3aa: CASSVGGKTNEKLFF
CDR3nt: TGTGCCAGCAGTGTAGGAGGGAAAACTAATGAAAAACTGTTTTTT

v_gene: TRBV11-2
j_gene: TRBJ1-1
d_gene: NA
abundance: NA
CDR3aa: CASSLEVRGLNTEAFF
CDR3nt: TGTGCCAGCAGCTTAGAGGTTAGGGGCCTGAACACTGAAGCTTTCTTT